The 28 T cell receptor beta chains listed next were all sequenced from one sample in a study of early T cells in non-severe SARS-CoV-2 infection. One entry per CDR3 protein, called by TCRdb with MiXCR from the 5' RACE reads. The table includes about 58,000 distinct CDR3 sequences, 12% detected once. Specimen: whole blood. The receptors were gathered from an adult who was a healthcare worker with PCR-confirmed SARS-CoV-2 infection or an uninfected control (not recorded which).

This clonotype was detected many times. V gene TRBV6-2 or TRBV6-3 combines with J gene TRBJ2-1; 8 nucleotides agree with TRBD2. The CDR3 extends over 14 amino acids. J lost 2 bases, V lost 6 bases, and 3 bases had no gene match. Germline CDR1 reads MNHEY; CDR2 reads SVGEGT. Here the CDR3 reads CASRKLAAYNEQFF. The CDR3 nucleotides read TGTGCCAGCAGGAAACTAGCGGCCTACAATGAGCAGTTCTTC.

The CDR3 protein is CSVPGQMAGELFF. For the CDR3, the DNA is TGCAGCGTTCCGGGACAGATGGCCGGGGAGCTGTTTTTT. V and J are TRBV29-1 and TRBJ2-2; TRBD1 aligns across 7 bases. Germline V gene data show CDR1 as SQVTM and CDR2 as ANQGSEA. The CDR3 runs 13 residues. J lost 6 bases, V lost 5 bases, and 6 bases had no gene match.

The J gene is TRBJ2-7, the V gene TRBV28; D is ambiguous. V shed 8 bases and J shed 0 bases, with 14 bases lying between them. The CDR3 sequence is 14 residues long. From germline, CDR1 is MDHEN and CDR2 SYDVKM. The CDR3 sequence is CASLPVRSSYEQYF. The CDR3 nucleotides are TGTGCCAGCCTCCCAGTTAGAAGCTCCTACGAGCAGTACTTC.

This clonotype was counted a few times. J is TRBJ1-1 and V is TRBV28; no clear D gene. The germline CDR1 and CDR2 sequences are MDHEN and SYDVKM. CDR3 length: 17 amino acids. Trimming left V 3 bases short and J 4 bases short, with 21 bases between. The CDR3 spells CASSFPGISSWGTEAFF. The CDR3 coding sequence is TGTGCCAGCAGTTTTCCCGGTATCTCCTCCTGGGGCACTGAAGCTTTCTTT.

This clonotype came up a few times. The rearrangement joins TRBV2 to TRBJ2-7, with 7 positions matching TRBD2. CDR3 length: 14 residues. CDR1 is SNHLY, CDR2 FYNNEI, per germline. V lost 8 bases, J lost 4 bases, and 11 bases stayed unmatched. In nucleotides, the CDR3 is TGTGCCAGCGGACGGGAGGTGCGGCTTTACGAGCAGTACTTC. Translating gives CASGREVRLYEQYF.

V and J are TRBV29-1 and TRBJ2-1, with 11 bases aligning to TRBD2. The CDR3 loop spans 15 amino acids. Trimming removed 1 base from V and 7 bases from J; junction bases left unmatched: 6. Germline CDR1 is SQVTM and CDR2 is ANQGSEA. CDR3 sequence (DNA): TGCAGCGTTGAAGTAGCGGGAGGGAGTGGAAATGAGCAGTTCTTC. It encodes CSVEVAGGSGNEQFF.

This clonotype was seen only a few times. The J gene is TRBJ2-1, the V gene TRBV29-1; 11 bases map to TRBD2. This CDR3 is built from 13 residues. Germline CDR1 and CDR2: SQVTM and ANQGSEA. With V trimmed by 7 bases and J by 10 bases, 9 bases remained unmatched. CDR3 DNA: TGCAGCGCCGATAGCGGGGGGGCAAGGGAGCAGTTCTTC. Translated, it gives CSADSGGAREQFF.

The rearrangement links TRBV4-1 to TRBJ1-6; D is undetermined. The CDR3 has 14 amino acids. Germline V gives CDR1 MGHRA, CDR2 YSYEKL. With 0 bases removed from V and 10 bases from J, the gap between germline ends came to 10 bases. The CDR3 loop is CASSQDSGRSPLHF. DNA of the CDR3: TGCGCCAGCAGCCAAGACAGTGGGAGGTCACCCCTCCACTTT.

This clonotype came up many times. At one end, the junction sequence differs from germline, possibly due to a read error. J is TRBJ2-1 and V is TRBV29-1; possible D gene TRBD2, 5 bases. Germline CDR1 and CDR2: SQVTM and ANQGSEA. This CDR3 is built from 11 residues. CDR3 amino acids: CSVEKLWERFF. CDR3 coding DNA: TGCAGCGTTGAAAAGCTATGGGAGCGGTTCTTC.

This clonotype occurred many times. The CDR3: CSARWGQGVGYTF. CDR3 in DNA: TGCAGTGCTAGGTGGGGACAGGGCGTCGGCTACACCTTC. V usage is TRBV20-1 and J usage is TRBJ1-2; 9 bases map to TRBD1. Germline CDR1 is DFQATT and CDR2 is SNEGSKA (reference sequence). There are 13 residues in the CDR3. The J segment lost 8 bases and the V segment lost 3 bases, leaving 7 bases of the junction unmatched.

This clonotype was recorded many times. The chain links TRBV20-1 to TRBJ2-3, with TRBD2 matching 9 bases. CDR1 is DFQATT and CDR2 is SNEGSKA in the germline V gene (reference sequence). With 5 bases clipped from V and 2 bases from J, the junction kept 8 bases outside the gene matches. The CDR3 totals 15 residues. CDR3 coding DNA: TGCAGTGCTCGGGGCAGCGGGAGGACCACAGATACGCAGTATTTT. Its translation is CSARGSGRTTDTQYF.

The chain links TRBV11-2 to TRBJ2-1; D perhaps matches TRBD2 (6 bases). CDR1 and CDR2 from the germline V gene are SGHAT and FQNNGV. V shed 4 bases and J shed 2 bases, with 12 bases lying between them. The CDR3 is 15 amino acids. CDR3 region: CASSSLGGAYNEQFF. The CDR3, as DNA: TGTGCCAGCAGCTCCCTCGGGGGAGCCTACAATGAGCAGTTCTTC.

This chain joins TRBV24-1 and TRBJ2-2; D remains ambiguous. V lost 5 bases and J lost 0, with 21 bases in between. This CDR3 is 19 amino acids long. Germline V CDR1 and CDR2: KGHDR, SFDVKD. The CDR3 protein is CATSGVTQGPRANTGELFF. CDR3 DNA sequence: TGTGCCACCAGTGGCGTAACCCAAGGGCCACGCGCGAACACCGGGGAGCTGTTTTTT.

J is TRBJ2-1 and V is TRBV6-5, with 11 nucleotides matching TRBD2. The CDR3 has 15 residues. V trimming: 4 bases; J trimming: 9 bases; junction bases outside the gene matches: 8. Germline V CDR1 and CDR2: MNHEY, SVGAGI. DNA of the CDR3: TGTGCCAGCAGTTCCCACCAGGGACTAGCGGTTGAGCAGTTCTTC. This sequence encodes CASSSHQGLAVEQFF.

V gene TRBV29-1 combines with J gene TRBJ2-7; D perhaps matches TRBD2 (6 bases). V was trimmed by 4 bases and J by 0 bases, leaving 19 bases between them. This CDR3 comprises 16 residues. Germline V CDR1 and CDR2: SQVTM, ANQGSEA. In DNA form, the CDR3 reads TGCAGCGTTGGGGGGTATGGAGGGAGCCCCTCCTACGAGCAGTACTTC. Amino acids: CSVGGYGGSPSYEQYF.

This clonotype occurred a few times. The chain is built from TRBV5-4 and TRBJ1-1; no clear D. Germline CDR1 and CDR2: SGHNT and YYREEE (reference sequence). V lost 0 bases to trimming and J lost 6 bases, with 9 bases between them. The CDR3 has 13 amino acids. This chain's CDR3 is CASSLDERSEAFF. DNA for the CDR3: TGTGCCAGCAGCTTGGACGAGAGGTCTGAAGCTTTCTTT.

This clonotype was recorded a few times. This sequence joins TRBV5-1 and TRBJ2-4; no clear D gene. V was trimmed by 6 bases and J by 8 bases, leaving 0 bases between them. The CDR3 sequence is 8 residues long. In germline, CDR1 is SGHRS, CDR2 YFSETQ. The CDR3 nucleotides are TGCGCCAGCAACATTCAGTACTTC. It yields the protein CASNIQYF.

V gene TRBV6-2 or TRBV6-3 combines with J gene TRBJ2-5; D is possibly TRBD1 (5 bases). This CDR3 is 15 amino acids long. Trimming took off 6 bases at V and 3 bases at J, with 17 bases between the two ends. Per germline, CDR1 MNHEY and CDR2 SVGEGT. The CDR3 loop is CASSNHRSLEETQYF. For the CDR3, the DNA is TGTGCCAGCAGCAATCACAGGAGTTTGGAAGAGACCCAGTACTTC.

This clonotype has ten or more counts. This chain uses TRBV30 with TRBJ1-1; TRBD1 is a possible D gene (5 bases). CDR3 length equals 12 residues. The V end was cut by 8 bases, the J end by 6 bases, with 16 bases between. Germline assignment: CDR1 GTSNPN and CDR2 SVGIG (reference sequence). The CDR3 reads CAGTTHRPEAFF. The DNA for the CDR3 is TGTGCCGGAACAACTCACAGGCCTGAAGCTTTCTTT.

This clonotype has only a few counts. V and J are TRBV7-9 and TRBJ1-3, with 8 bases fitting TRBD1. Germline lookup yields CDR1 SEHNR and CDR2 FQNEAQ (reference sequence). There are 14 residues in the CDR3. Trimming cost V 5 bases and J 4 bases; bases outside gene matches: 4. The CDR3 nucleotides read TGTGCCAGCAGCCAGGACAGGGCCGGAAACACCATATATTTT. Encoded protein: CASSQDRAGNTIYF. Complete variable domain (other parts from reference TRBV7-9 and TRBJ1-3): DTGVSQNPRHKITKRGQNVTFRCDPISEHNRLYWYRQTLGQGPEFLTYFQNEAQLEKSRLLSDRFSAERPKGSFSTLEIQRTEQGDSAMYLCASSQDRAGNTIYFGEGSWLTVV.

This clonotype was observed at least ten times. The J gene is TRBJ2-1, the V gene TRBV18; 10 bases agree with TRBD2. CDR1 is KGHSH, CDR2 LQKENI, per germline. The CDR3 loop spans 14 amino acids. After removal of 6 bases from V and 5 bases from J, the junction contained 4 bases not matched to a gene. CDR3 loop: CASSLAGADNEQFF. The CDR3 DNA reads TGTGCCAGCTCGCTAGCGGGAGCGGACAATGAGCAGTTCTTC.

This rearrangement joins TRBV14 to TRBJ2-3; D remains ambiguous. Trimming took off 2 bases at V and 0 bases at J, with 6 bases between the two ends. Germline CDR1 reads SGHDN; CDR2 reads FVKESK. The CDR3 totals 14 residues. CDR3 region: CASSQRLSTDTQYF. DNA of the CDR3: TGTGCCAGCAGCCAACGGCTAAGCACAGATACGCAGTATTTT.

This clonotype was detected a few times. This chain joins TRBV7-3 and TRBJ2-7; possible D gene TRBD2, 7 bases. Germline lookup yields CDR1 SGHTA and CDR2 FQGTGA. The CDR3 is 14 residues long. Trimming left V 3 bases short and J 3 bases short, with 12 bases between. CDR3 DNA sequence: TGTGCCAGCAGCTTGGGGGGGCATAGCTACGAGCAGTACTTC. It translates to CASSLGGHSYEQYF.

The V call is TRBV5-1, the J call TRBJ1-1; TRBD1 matches at 8 bases. Germline CDR1 is SGHRS and CDR2 is YFSETQ. V was pared by 4 bases and J by 4 bases, with 9 bases of the junction left unmatched. This CDR3 region has 15 residues. The CDR3 nucleotides are TGCGCCAGCAGCCTAGACCGACAGGGGAGCACTGAAGCTTTCTTT. This sequence encodes CASSLDRQGSTEAFF.

This clonotype appeared a single time. This sequence joins TRBV29-1 and TRBJ2-2; the match to TRBD1 covers 10 bases. Looked up from germline, CDR1 is SQVTM and CDR2 is ANQGSEA. The CDR3 is 13 residues long. V was pared by 8 bases and J by 4 bases, with 4 bases of the junction left unmatched. In DNA form, the CDR3 reads TGCAGCACCAGGACAGGGGGCACCGGGGAGCTGTTTTTT. Translating gives CSTRTGGTGELFF.

This clonotype was observed many times. This chain joins TRBV5-1 and TRBJ2-3; D perhaps matches TRBD2 (7 bases). CDR3 length equals 15 residues. From germline, CDR1 is SGHRS and CDR2 YFSETQ. The V end lost 5 bases, the J end lost 1 base, and 14 bases lay between the germline ends. CDR3 sequence reads: CASRWGGLGTDTQYF. Written as DNA, the CDR3 is TGCGCCAGCAGATGGGGGGGCCTGGGCACAGATACGCAGTATTTT. The complete variable domain, with remaining parts taken from reference TRBV5-1 and TRBJ2-3, reads KAGVTQTPRYLIKTRGQQVTLSCSPISGHRSVSWYQQTPGQGLQFLFEYFSETQRNKGNFPGRFSGRQFSNSRSEMNVSTLELGDSALYLCASRWGGLGTDTQYFGPGTRLTVL.

The rearrangement uses TRBV6-2 or TRBV6-3 and TRBJ2-7, with D tentatively TRBD2 (5 bases). The CDR3 totals 12 residues. Germline V gene sequence: CDR1 MNHEY, CDR2 SVGEGT. V was cut by 4 bases and J by 2 bases, with 6 bases left in between. This CDR3 reads CASSLRAYEQYF. CDR3 bases: TGTGCCAGCAGTTTGAGGGCCTACGAGCAGTACTTC.

This clonotype was detected ten times or more. The CDR3, as DNA: TGTGCCAGCAAAGGAGGTTACCATGTCGCCGGGGAGCTGTTTTTT. This gives the protein CASKGGYHVAGELFF. The chain links TRBV7-2 to TRBJ2-2; D is possibly TRBD2 (5 bases). This CDR3 comprises 15 residues. Looked up from germline, CDR1 is SGHTA and CDR2 is FQGNSA. V was cut by 7 bases and J by 6 bases, with 18 bases left in between.